Presented here are 21 T cell receptor beta chains from one specimen sequenced in a study of beta chain features in type 1 diabetes. Expressed TCRB transcripts were sequenced because the isolated RNA had all been reverse transcribed beforehand. Clones were read by immunoSEQ multiplex PCR, and TCRdb kept only the in-frame ones, dropping some. The sample holds fewer than 350,000 clones; about 20% are singletons and the top ten take 0.035% to 0.055%. Material: naive CD4+ T cells from blood. These receptors originate from a woman aged 18-30 years in good health.

This clone was observed a few times. The chain links TRBV5-1 to TRBJ2-5; 7 bases are shared with TRBD1. The CDR3 consists of 14 residues. Germline V gene lookup returns CDR1 SGHRS and CDR2 YFSETQ. The V gene end was trimmed by 5 bases and the J gene end by 11 bases; junction bases not matched to a gene: 15. CDR3 sequence: CASRTGTAVLGQYF. The CDR3 coding sequence is TGCGCCAGCAGAACCGGGACAGCCGTTTTAGGACAGTACTTC. Combining the CDR3 with reference TRBV5-1 and TRBJ2-5 gives the whole variable domain KAGVTQTPRYLIKTRGQQVTLSCSPISGHRSVSWYQQTPGQGLQFLFEYFSETQRNKGNFPGRFSGRQFSNSRSEMNVSTLELGDSALYLCASRTGTAVLGQYFGPGTRLLVL.

The V gene is TRBV5-1, the J gene TRBJ1-5; perhaps TRBD1 as D (5 bases). Germline lookup yields CDR1 SGHRS and CDR2 YFSETQ. The CDR3 has 13 residues. The V end was cut by 3 bases, the J end by 4 bases, with 8 bases between. CDR3: CASSWGVNQPQHF. The CDR3 DNA reads TGCGCCAGCAGCTGGGGGGTAAATCAGCCCCAGCATTTT.

This clone was seen only a few times. One end of the junction varies from germline; a read error may be responsible. The CDR3 DNA sequence: TGCCCTCCCCGGGGGAGCTCCTACGAGCAGTACTTC. This translates into CPPRGSSYEQYF. The chain recombines TRBV28 with TRBJ2-7, with D possibly matching TRBD2 (6 bases). The CDR3 contains 12 residues. Germline V gene data show CDR1 as MDHEN and CDR2 as SYDVKM.

This clone has a handful of counts. This chain uses TRBV29-1 with TRBJ2-3; 8 bases align to TRBD1. With V trimmed by 7 bases and J by 2 bases, 8 bases remained unmatched. The CDR3 runs 14 residues. Germline V gene data show CDR1 as SQVTM and CDR2 as ANQGSEA. CDR3 nucleotides: TGCAGCGCCCTGACAGGGGAACACACAGATACGCAGTATTTT. Protein sequence: CSALTGEHTDTQYF.

This clone has just a few counts. This chain joins TRBV30 and TRBJ1-2, with D possibly TRBD1 on 6 matching bases. The CDR3 contains 12 residues. With 8 bases removed from V and 6 bases from J, the gap between germline ends came to 16 bases. Per germline, CDR1 GTSNPN and CDR2 SVGIG (reference sequence). CDR3 sequence reads: CAELTGLDGYTF. For the CDR3, the DNA is TGTGCCGAACTCACAGGGTTGGATGGCTACACCTTC.

The chain recombines TRBV30 with TRBJ1-2, with TRBD1 as a possible D gene (6 bases). The CDR3 extends over 15 amino acids. Germline CDR1 reads GTSNPN; CDR2 reads SVGIG (reference sequence). Trimming removed 1 base from V and 2 bases from J, with 14 bases in between. In nucleotides, the CDR3 is TGTGCCTGGAGTGCGGCGGGGGCGCTCAACTATGGCTACACCTTC. Translation gives CAWSAAGALNYGYTF.

This clone was counted between two and nine times. V and J are TRBV7-9 and TRBJ2-7; TRBD1 agrees at 12 bases. The CDR3 contains 15 residues. From germline, CDR1 is SEHNR and CDR2 FQNEAQ (reference sequence). V lost 5 bases, J lost 0 bases, and 2 bases stayed unmatched. The CDR3 nucleotides read TGTGCCAGCAGCGGGGACAGGGGGCCCTCCTACGAGCAGTACTTC. This translates into CASSGDRGPSYEQYF. Drawing the rest from reference TRBV7-9 and TRBJ2-7, the complete variable domain is DTGVSQNPRHKITKRGQNVTFRCDPISEHNRLYWYRQTLGQGPEFLTYFQNEAQLEKSRLLSDRFSAERPKGSFSTLEIQRTEQGDSAMYLCASSGDRGPSYEQYFGPGTRLTVT.

V usage is TRBV6-6 and J usage is TRBJ2-4; 8 bases agree with TRBD1. J gave up 3 bases and V 5 bases, and 9 bases lay outside the gene matches. The CDR3 spans 16 residues. CDR1 is MNHNY and CDR2 is SVGAGI in the germline V gene (reference sequence). The CDR3 is CASSPRQGTGKNIQYF. CDR3 in DNA: TGTGCCAGCAGTCCAAGACAGGGGACGGGCAAAAACATTCAGTACTTC.

The V gene is TRBV6-1, the J gene TRBJ2-1, with D uncertain. Germline lookup yields CDR1 MNHNS and CDR2 SASEGT. CDR3 length: 15 residues. Between the trimmed V and J ends, which lost 5 bases and 4 bases, there was a span of 15 bases. DNA of the CDR3: TGTGCCAGCAGTCCCTCCGGCGGATTTTACAATGAGCAGTTCTTC. It codes for CASSPSGGFYNEQFF.

V is TRBV2 and J is TRBJ1-5, with 7 bases lining up with TRBD1. After removal of 5 bases from V and 7 bases from J, the junction contained 8 bases not matched to a gene. CDR1 SNHLY and CDR2 FYNNEI come from the germline V gene. CDR3 length: 14 amino acids. The CDR3 region has the DNA TGTGCCAGCAGTACACAGGGGTTGGGACAGCCCCAGCATTTT. Protein sequence: CASSTQGLGQPQHF.

The chain has TRBV13 and TRBJ1-1, with D uncertain. This CDR3 contains 14 residues. Trimming pared 1 base from V and 2 bases from J, leaving 8 bases between. From germline, CDR1 is PRHDT and CDR2 FYEKMQ (reference sequence). CDR3 coding DNA: TGTGCCAGCAGCTTAGATGAGGGAAACACTGAAGCTTTCTTT. Residues: CASSLDEGNTEAFF.

This clone showed up just a few times. J is TRBJ1-5 and V is TRBV30; TRBD1 matches at 7 bases. CDR3 size: 13 residues. Germline trimming cut 2 bases from V and 3 bases from J; bases unmatched to any gene: 1. Germline V lookup: CDR1 GTSNPN, CDR2 SVGIG (reference sequence). The CDR3 reads CAWSTGANQPQHF. In nucleotides, the CDR3 is TGTGCCTGGAGTACAGGGGCCAATCAGCCCCAGCATTTT.

The chain has TRBV27 and TRBJ2-4, with D possibly TRBD2 on 6 matching bases. The CDR3 loop spans 13 amino acids. The V gene's germline CDR1 is MNHEY and CDR2 SMNVEV (reference sequence). Trimming took off 5 bases at V and 10 bases at J, with 15 bases between the two ends. In DNA, the CDR3 is TGTGCCAGCAGTCCAACTAGCCCTCCTATTCAGTACTTC. Protein sequence: CASSPTSPPIQYF.

This clone was seen more than once but under ten times. CDR3 in amino acids: CAWSVLAGDRPDTQYF. The CDR3 coding sequence is TGTGCCTGGAGTGTCTTGGCGGGAGACCGGCCAGATACGCAGTATTTT. V gene TRBV30 combines with J gene TRBJ2-3; TRBD2 matches at 7 bases. Germline V gene lookup returns CDR1 GTSNPN and CDR2 SVGIG (reference sequence). The CDR3 loop spans 16 amino acids. Unmatched junction bases numbered 10, after V lost 0 bases and J lost 4 bases.

The chain uses TRBV28 and TRBJ2-1; 10 bases match TRBD2. The germline V gene has CDR1 MDHEN and CDR2 SYDVKM. The ends lost 7 bases at V and 3 bases at J; junction bases unmatched: 3. The CDR3 is 14 amino acids. CDR3 region: CASNIAGGYNEQFF. The CDR3 nucleotides read TGTGCCAGCAATATAGCGGGGGGCTACAATGAGCAGTTCTTC.

This clone was counted a few times. V and J are TRBV18 and TRBJ2-3, with D maybe TRBD2 (6 bases). This CDR3 has 16 amino acids. Germline CDR1 is KGHSH and CDR2 is LQKENI. V gave up 1 base and J gave up 3 bases, with 14 bases separating them. The chain's CDR3 is CASSPQGGQETDTQYF. Written as DNA, the CDR3 is TGTGCCAGCTCACCACAGGGAGGTCAAGAAACAGATACGCAGTATTTT.

The chain couples TRBV4-2 to TRBJ1-2; maybe TRBD1 (5 bases). Between the trimmed V and J ends, which lost 1 base and 4 bases, there was a span of 13 bases. Germline V lookup: CDR1 LGHNA, CDR2 YNFKEQ. The CDR3 spans 15 residues. Here the CDR3 reads CASSQAPGYFYGYTF. The DNA for the CDR3 is TGTGCCAGCAGCCAAGCCCCAGGGTACTTCTATGGCTACACCTTC.

This clone was counted between two and nine times. V gene TRBV18 combines with J gene TRBJ2-7, with 11 bases identical to TRBD1. Germline V lookup: CDR1 KGHSH, CDR2 LQKENI. CDR3 length equals 15 residues. The trim removed 2 bases at V and 5 bases at J, leaving 5 bases unmatched. The CDR3 reads CASSPSGQGANEQYF. In DNA, the CDR3 is TGTGCCAGCTCACCATCAGGACAGGGGGCGAACGAGCAGTACTTC.

This clone came up a few times. V gene TRBV25-1 combines with J gene TRBJ1-2; D is unclear. CDR3 length: 14 amino acids. CDR1 and CDR2 from the germline V gene are MGHDK and SYGVNS. V was shortened by 1 base and J by 9 bases, with 15 bases between the two germline ends. CDR3 nucleotide sequence: TGTGCCAGCAGTGAATCGGGTTCATTAATCAGCTACACCTTC. Its translation is CASSESGSLISYTF.

This clone has more than one count but fewer than ten. V and J are TRBV20-1 and TRBJ2-1; no firm D call. Trimming took off 6 bases at V and 10 bases at J, with 13 bases between the two ends. Germline values: CDR1 DFQATT, CDR2 SNEGSKA (reference sequence). This CDR3 region has 11 residues. This chain's CDR3 is CSAYSHHEQFF. The CDR3 DNA is TGCAGTGCCTACAGTCACCACGAGCAGTTCTTC.

This clone has a handful of counts. The rearrangement joins TRBV1 to TRBJ2-3; TRBD1 is the table's D call and was not checked against the DNA. TRBV1 is a pseudogene. This CDR3 is 12 amino acids long. The CDR3: CTSSQGRYTQYF. The CDR3 coding sequence is TGCACCAGCAGCCAAGGCAGGTATACGCAGTATTTT.